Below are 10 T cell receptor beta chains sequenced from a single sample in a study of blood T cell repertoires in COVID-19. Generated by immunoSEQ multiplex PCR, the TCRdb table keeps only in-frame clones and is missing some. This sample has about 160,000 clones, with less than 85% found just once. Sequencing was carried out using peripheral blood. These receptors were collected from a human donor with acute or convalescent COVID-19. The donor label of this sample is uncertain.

The CDR3 DNA reads TGTGCCAGCAGCGTTGGTACAGGGTTTCCTGAAAAACTGTTTTTT. Translated: CASSVGTGFPEKLFF. This rearrangement joins TRBV9 to TRBJ1-4; D possibly corresponds to TRBD1 (6 bases). The CDR3 contains 15 residues. Trimming took 2 bases from V and 7 from J, leaving 15 bases between them. Germline V gene lookup returns CDR1 SGDLS and CDR2 YYNGEE. Full variable domain (outside the CDR3, taken from reference TRBV9 and TRBJ1-4): DSGVTQTPKHLITATGQRVTLRCSPRSGDLSVYWYQQSLDQGLQFLIQYYNGEERAKGNILERFSAQQFPDLHSELNLSSLELGDSALYFCASSVGTGFPEKLFFGSGTQLSVL.

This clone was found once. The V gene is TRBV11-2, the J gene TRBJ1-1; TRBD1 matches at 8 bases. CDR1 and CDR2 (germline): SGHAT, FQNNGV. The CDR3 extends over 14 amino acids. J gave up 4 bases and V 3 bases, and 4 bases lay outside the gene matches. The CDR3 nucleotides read TGTGCCAGCAGCTTGAACAGGGGGAGCACTGAAGCTTTCTTT. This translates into CASSLNRGSTEAFF.

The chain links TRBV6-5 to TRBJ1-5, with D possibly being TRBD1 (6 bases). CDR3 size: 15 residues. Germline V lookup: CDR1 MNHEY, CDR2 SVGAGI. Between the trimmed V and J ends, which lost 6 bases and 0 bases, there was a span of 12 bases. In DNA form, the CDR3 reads TGTGCCAGCAGCCTCGGACAGTATAGCAATCAGCCCCAGCATTTT. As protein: CASSLGQYSNQPQHF.

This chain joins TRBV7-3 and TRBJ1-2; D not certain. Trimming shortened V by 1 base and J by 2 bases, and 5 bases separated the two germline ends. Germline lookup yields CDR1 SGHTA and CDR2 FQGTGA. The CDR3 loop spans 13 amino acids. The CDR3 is CASSLKENYGYTF. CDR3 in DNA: TGTGCCAGCAGCTTAAAGGAGAACTATGGCTACACCTTC.

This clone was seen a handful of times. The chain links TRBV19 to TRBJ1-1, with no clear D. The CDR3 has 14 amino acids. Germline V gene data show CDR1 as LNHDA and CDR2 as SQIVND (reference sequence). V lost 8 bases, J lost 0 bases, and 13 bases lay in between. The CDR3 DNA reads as TGTGCCAGTTCTTTTGGCACACTGAACACTGAAGCTTTCTTT. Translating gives CASSFGTLNTEAFF.

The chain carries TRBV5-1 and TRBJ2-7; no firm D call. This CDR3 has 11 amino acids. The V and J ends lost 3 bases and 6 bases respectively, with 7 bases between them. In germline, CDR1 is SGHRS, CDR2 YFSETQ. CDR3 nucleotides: TGCGCCAGCAGCTACGCCAGCGAGCAGTACTTC. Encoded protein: CASSYASEQYF.

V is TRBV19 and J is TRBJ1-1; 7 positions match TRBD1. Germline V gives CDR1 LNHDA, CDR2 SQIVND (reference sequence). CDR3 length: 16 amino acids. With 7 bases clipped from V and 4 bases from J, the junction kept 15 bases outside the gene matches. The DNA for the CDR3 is TGTGCCAGTATGACTTTTGGGAAGGGGGCTGGCACTGAAGCTTTCTTT. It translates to CASMTFGKGAGTEAFF.

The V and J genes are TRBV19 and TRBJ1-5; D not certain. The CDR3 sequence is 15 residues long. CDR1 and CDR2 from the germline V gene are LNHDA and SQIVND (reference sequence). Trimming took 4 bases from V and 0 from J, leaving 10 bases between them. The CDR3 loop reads CASSTRHFSNQPQHF. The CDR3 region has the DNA TGTGCCAGTAGTACGCGTCACTTTAGCAATCAGCCCCAGCATTTT.

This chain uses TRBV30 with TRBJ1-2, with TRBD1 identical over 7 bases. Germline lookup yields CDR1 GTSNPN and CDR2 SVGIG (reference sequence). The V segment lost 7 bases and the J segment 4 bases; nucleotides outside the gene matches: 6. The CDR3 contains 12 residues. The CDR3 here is CAFTGVSYGYTF. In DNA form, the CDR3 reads TGTGCCTTTACAGGGGTCAGCTATGGCTACACCTTC.

CDR3 sequence (DNA): TGCGCCAGCAGCTTGGGGACAGGGAATGGGATCTCCGCGAACACCGGGGAGCTGTTTTTT. Its protein product is CASSLGTGNGISANTGELFF. The V call is TRBV5-1, the J call TRBJ2-2; 8 nucleotides line up with TRBD1. Germline loops: CDR1 SGHRS, CDR2 YFSETQ. CDR3 length: 20 amino acids. V trimming: 0 bases; J trimming: 0 bases; junction bases outside the gene matches: 13. Complete variable domain (other parts from reference TRBV5-1 and TRBJ2-2): KAGVTQTPRYLIKTRGQQVTLSCSPISGHRSVSWYQQTPGQGLQFLFEYFSETQRNKGNFPGRFSGRQFSNSRSEMNVSTLELGDSALYLCASSLGTGNGISANTGELFFGEGSRLTVL.